A single sample gave rise to the 8 T cell receptor beta chains below, sequenced in a study of T cell changes during pregnancy in multiple sclerosis. Generated by immunoSEQ multiplex PCR, the TCRdb table keeps only in-frame clones and is missing some. Altogether about 100,000 clones are present, under 95% being singletons, with the ten largest covering 0.65% to 0.9%. The sequencing used peripheral blood, collected in the third trimester of pregnancy. The receptors were sampled from a female donor in good health, enrolled as a control in a pregnancy study.

This clone appeared once. The rearrangement links TRBV7-3 to TRBJ2-1; possibly TRBD2 for D (5 bases). Germline assignment: CDR1 SGHTA and CDR2 FQGTGA. Trimming removed 5 bases from V and 7 bases from J, with 18 bases in between. CDR3 size: 15 residues. DNA for the CDR3: TGTGCCAGCAGCCCCGGGGTAGCTCTCGGGAATGAGCAGTTCTTC. It encodes CASSPGVALGNEQFF.

The chain combines TRBV4-3 with TRBJ2-1; D gene ambiguous. The length of the CDR3 is 16 residues. V gave up 5 bases and J gave up 0 bases, with 14 bases separating them. CDR1 LGHNA and CDR2 YSLEER come from the germline V gene. The CDR3 DNA follows: TGCGCCAGCAGCTCCGAGACGATAGCCTCCTACAATGAGCAGTTCTTC. This translates into CASSSETIASYNEQFF.

V and J are TRBV11-2 and TRBJ2-2; D may be TRBD2 (6 bases). V lost 3 bases to trimming and J lost 7 bases, with 15 bases between them. The CDR3 sequence is 15 residues long. CDR1 is SGHAT and CDR2 is FQNNGV in the germline V gene. The CDR3 DNA is TGTGCCAGCAGCTTCACGGGGACTGCCTTCGGGGAGCTGTTTTTT. As protein: CASSFTGTAFGELFF.

This chain links TRBV19 with TRBJ1-1; TRBD1 might be the D (5 bases). The V and J ends lost 6 bases and 3 bases respectively, with 14 bases between them. The length of the CDR3 is 14 residues. The germline V gene encodes CDR1 LNHDA and CDR2 SQIVND (reference sequence). CDR3 DNA sequence: TGTGCCAGTAGCAAACAGGTTTCGGACACTGAAGCTTTCTTT. It codes for CASSKQVSDTEAFF.

The chain joins TRBV6-7 to TRBJ2-5; D is perhaps TRBD1 (5 bases). TRBV6-7 is marked as an open reading frame, function uncertain. Trimming cost V 3 bases and J 5 bases, with 22 bases left between them. The CDR3 is 17 amino acids. Here the CDR3 DNA reads TGTGCCAGCAGTTATCCCTGTGGCCAAAGGGGTGTTGAGACCCAGTACTTC. Its protein product is CASSYPCGQRGVETQYF.

J is TRBJ2-7 and V is TRBV5-1; 8 bases are a match to TRBD1. With V trimmed by 4 bases and J by 7 bases, 10 bases remained unmatched. CDR3 size: 14 residues. CDR1 and CDR2 from the germline V gene are SGHRS and YFSETQ. In DNA form, the CDR3 reads TGCGCCAGCAGCACCTTCAGGGGGCGGCGGGAGCAGTACTTC. It codes for CASSTFRGRREQYF. Full variable domain (missing parts from reference TRBV5-1 and TRBJ2-7): KAGVTQTPRYLIKTRGQQVTLSCSPISGHRSVSWYQQTPGQGLQFLFEYFSETQRNKGNFPGRFSGRQFSNSRSEMNVSTLELGDSALYLCASSTFRGRREQYFGPGTRLTVT.

This chain joins TRBV6-5 and TRBJ1-5, with 7 bases matching TRBD1. CDR1 and CDR2 from the germline V gene are MNHEY and SVGAGI. The CDR3 totals 12 residues. V lost 8 bases and J lost 6; bases outside the gene matches: 4. The CDR3 spells CASAQGGQPQHF. The CDR3 coding sequence is TGTGCCAGCGCGCAGGGGGGTCAGCCCCAGCATTTT.

The rearrangement links TRBV9 to TRBJ2-2; D is uncertain. Trimming pared 3 bases from V and 2 bases from J, leaving 5 bases between. CDR1 and CDR2 from the germline V gene are SGDLS and YYNGEE. The CDR3 is 13 amino acids. The CDR3 region is CASSAQNTGELFF. Here the CDR3 DNA reads TGTGCCAGCAGCGCCCAAAACACCGGGGAGCTGTTTTTT.